The 16 T cell receptor beta chains below were found in one sample sequenced in a study of T cell responses to AZD1222 COVID-19 vaccine (dated by TCRdb to 2020 to 2023). Receptor amplification or capture employed the immunoSEQ multiplex PCR assay. TCRdb provides this immuneACCESS table in a form limited to in-frame rearrangements. Some clones are lacking; in checked studies, under half of them reflect an unresolved V gene, and why the rest are absent is not known. Here the sample has about 94,000 clones; 88% occur a single time. Of the sample, 9% to 14% falls within the top ten clones. In the paper's terms, the time point label means: about 28 days (+/-7) after the second vaccine dose. Sample: peripheral blood, taken 28 days after the second AZD1222 dose. These receptors all come from an adult who received the AZD1222 COVID-19 vaccine.

The chain joins TRBV19 to TRBJ2-1; 10 nucleotides align to TRBD2. V shed 5 bases and J 4 bases; nucleotides not matched to a gene: 8. CDR1 is LNHDA, CDR2 SQIVND, per germline (reference sequence). CDR3 length: 16 residues. CDR3 loop: CASSPMGAGGYNEQFF. In DNA, the CDR3 is TGTGCCAGTAGTCCCATGGGAGCGGGAGGGTACAATGAGCAGTTCTTC.

J is TRBJ2-6 and V is TRBV18; D unresolved. V was clipped by 2 bases and J by 2 bases, with 7 bases between them. CDR1 KGHSH and CDR2 LQKENI come from the germline V gene. This CDR3 comprises 15 residues. The CDR3 DNA sequence: TGTGCCAGCTCACCATCCTACACTGGGGCCAACGTCCTGACTTTC. Translated: CASSPSYTGANVLTF.

The chain couples TRBV10-1 to TRBJ2-2; D is tentatively TRBD1 or TRBD2 (5 bases each). CDR1 is WNHNN and CDR2 is SYGVQD in the germline V gene (reference sequence). Between the trimmed V and J ends, which lost 8 bases and 4 bases, there was a span of 14 bases. The CDR3 covers 14 residues. This CDR3 reads CASWEPGPTGELFF. The CDR3 bases are TGCGCCAGCTGGGAGCCAGGGCCCACCGGGGAGCTGTTTTTT.

This clone has just one count. V and J are TRBV18 and TRBJ2-6; no clear D gene. Trimming pared 8 bases from V and 0 bases from J, leaving 8 bases between. Germline loops: CDR1 KGHSH, CDR2 LQKENI. The CDR3 is 14 amino acids. The CDR3 spells CASTSDSGANVLTF. For the CDR3, the DNA is TGTGCCAGCACGTCAGACTCTGGGGCCAACGTCCTGACTTTC. Supplemented by reference TRBV18 and TRBJ2-6, the full variable domain reads NAGVMQNPRHLVRRRGQEARLRCSPMKGHSHVYWYRQLPEEGLKFMVYLQKENIIDESGMPKERFSAEFPKEGPSILRIQQVVRGDSAAYFCASTSDSGANVLTFGAGSRLTVL.

There are a few counts of this clone. The rearrangement uses TRBV4-2 and TRBJ2-3; TRBD2 aligns across 9 bases. V lost 0 bases and J lost 6; bases outside the gene matches: 10. Germline V gene sequence: CDR1 LGHNA, CDR2 YNFKEQ. This CDR3 contains 17 residues. Written as DNA, the CDR3 is TGTGCCAGCAGCCAAGATTTGGCTAGCGGGGCCGGGGATACGCAGTATTTT. Amino acids: CASSQDLASGAGDTQYF.

The gene calls are TRBV2 and TRBJ2-2; the match to TRBD1 covers 10 bases. CDR3 length: 17 residues. Germline CDR1 SNHLY, CDR2 FYNNEI. Trimming at V came to 7 bases and at J to 2 bases, leaving 10 bases not matched to a gene. CDR3 amino acids: CASTMEGTGANTGELFF. For the CDR3, the DNA is TGTGCCAGCACCATGGAGGGGACAGGGGCCAACACCGGGGAGCTGTTTTTT.

V usage is TRBV20-1 and J usage is TRBJ1-2; TRBD1 is a possible D gene (5 bases). Between the trimmed V and J ends, which lost 5 bases and 4 bases, there was a span of 8 bases. CDR1 and CDR2 (germline): DFQATT, SNEGSKA (reference sequence). This CDR3 is built from 11 residues. CDR3 DNA sequence: TGCAGTGCTCGGGACGTCTATGGCTACACCTTC. Translating it yields CSARDVYGYTF.

The J gene is TRBJ2-1, the V gene TRBV27; 13 nucleotides agree with TRBD2. V shed 6 bases and J 9 bases; nucleotides not matched to a gene: 8. The CDR3 is made up of 15 amino acids. Germline CDR1 MNHEY, CDR2 SMNVEV (reference sequence). The DNA for the CDR3 is TGTGCCAGCAGCCTGGGACTAGCGGGGATTTCTGAGCAGTTCTTC. This sequence encodes CASSLGLAGISEQFF.

The J gene is TRBJ1-5, the V gene TRBV10-3; no clear D gene. Trimming took off 4 bases at V and 1 base at J, with 5 bases between the two ends. The germline V gene has CDR1 ENHRY and CDR2 SYGVKD. The CDR3 length is 13 residues. CDR3 protein: CAISGDSNQPQHF. CDR3 DNA sequence: TGTGCCATCAGTGGTGACAGCAATCAGCCCCAGCATTTT.

The V and J genes are TRBV6-2 or TRBV6-3 and TRBJ2-7; no clear D. V was clipped by 4 bases and J by 5 bases, with 6 bases between them. The CDR3 is 11 amino acids. Germline assignment: CDR1 MNHEY and CDR2 SVGEGT. The CDR3 protein is CASSFSNEQYF. The DNA for the CDR3 is TGTGCCAGCAGTTTCTCGAACGAGCAGTACTTC.

V is TRBV9 and J is TRBJ1-6, with no clear D. CDR3 length equals 15 residues. V gave up 4 bases and J gave up 8 bases, with 16 bases separating them. Germline V gives CDR1 SGDLS, CDR2 YYNGEE. CDR3 nucleotide sequence: TGTGCCAGCAGCCCAGAGGAAGGGCCGGATTCACCCCTCCACTTT. Its protein product is CASSPEEGPDSPLHF.

V gene TRBV30 combines with J gene TRBJ2-7; weak D call: TRBD2 (6 bases). The CDR3 spans 11 residues. V dropped 4 bases and J dropped 9 bases, with 13 bases sitting between them. Germline assignment: CDR1 GTSNPN and CDR2 SVGIG (reference sequence). The CDR3 reads CAWKLGGWQYF. The CDR3 DNA sequence: TGTGCCTGGAAGCTTGGAGGGTGGCAGTACTTC.

This chain uses TRBV12-3 or TRBV12-4 with TRBJ1-2, with unresolved D. This CDR3 spans 13 amino acids. V dropped 6 bases and J dropped 7 bases, with 15 bases sitting between them. CDR3 residues: CASSLRARFGYTF. CDR3 DNA: TGTGCCAGCAGCCTCCGGGCCAGATTTGGCTACACCTTC.

The chain is built from TRBV19 and TRBJ1-1, with a possible D match to TRBD1 (5 bases). CDR1 is LNHDA, CDR2 SQIVND, per germline (reference sequence). V was clipped by 9 bases and J by 2 bases, with 13 bases between them. The CDR3 consists of 13 residues. Here the CDR3 DNA reads TGTGCCAGCGGATTACAGGTTAACACTGAAGCTTTCTTT. This translates into CASGLQVNTEAFF.

This chain links TRBV18 with TRBJ2-3; D tentatively fits TRBD1 or TRBD2 (5 bases each). Germline V gene lookup returns CDR1 KGHSH and CDR2 LQKENI. CDR3 length: 16 amino acids. Trimming removed 2 bases at V and 3 bases at J, with 15 bases between. In DNA, the CDR3 is TGTGCCAGCTCACCATGGCGCCCTGGGGGAACAGATACGCAGTATTTT. Amino acids: CASSPWRPGGTDTQYF.

This clone was detected once. This chain uses TRBV9 with TRBJ2-5, with D uncertain. The length of the CDR3 is 15 residues. The ends were cut back, 0 bases at V and 7 bases at J, with 16 bases in the middle. Germline CDR1 and CDR2: SGDLS and YYNGEE. CDR3 in amino acids: CASSVDGFGWGTQYF. DNA of the CDR3: TGTGCCAGCAGCGTAGACGGGTTCGGATGGGGGACCCAGTACTTC.